This TCR beta chain was obtained from a study of synovial regulatory T cells in juvenile arthritis. In the case of this clone: Its specificity is not known.

Germline V lookup: CDR1 SNHLY, CDR2 FYNNEI. The CDR3 runs 12 residues. Nucleotide data are not available. Points from the study as a whole: Compared with other blood Treg cells, inflammation-associated Treg cells had reduced TCR diversity.

The data were produced by immunoSEQ multiplex PCR, yet TCRdb's version contains in-frame clones alone and is incomplete. The sample has 9,500 to 10,000 clones. The rearrangement joins TRBV2 to TRBJ2-7; TCRdb indicates TRBD2, and absent DNA this call remains unverified. Sequences were obtained from Treg cells from blood. The subset was: HLA-DR+ inflammation-associated blood Treg cells. This TCR was sampled from a donor under 30 with juvenile idiopathic arthritis. The CDR3 region is CASSVIAYEQYF.